The rows below give T cell receptor beta chains drawn from one sample of a study of T cells in Graves' hyperthyroidism and ophthalmopathy. From the multiplex PCR reads, TCRdb called clonotypes with MiXCR, one entry per CDR3 protein. The profile shows a few hundred thousand distinct CDR3 sequences, about 45% of them singletons. Specimen: peripheral blood or thyroid tissue (not recorded which). Receptor source: a woman under 30 with Graves' hyperthyroidism. Each CDR3 is given with its conserved first and last residue. A D gene is named only where the DNA matches it firmly. Rows may omit the clone size; those that give it use once, few, many or a size class.

TRBV7-8	15	NA	TRBJ2-7	NA	TGTGCCAGCAGCTCCGCAGGGTCTGGTCCCCTTGAGCAGTACTTC	CASSSAGSGPLEQYF
TRBV5-5	15	NA	TRBJ2-1	NA	TGTGCCAGCAGCCCTTCTCCCTCTAGCCGGACGGAGCAGTTCTTC	CASSPSPSSRTEQFF
TRBV7-9	15	many	TRBJ2-7	TRBD2	TGTGCCAGCAGGCTTAGGGCTAGCGGTTCCTACGAGCAGTACTTC	CASRLRASGSYEQYF
TRBV10-3	13	many	TRBJ1-2	TRBD1	TGTGCCATCAGGGGGACAGGGGTACATGGCTACACCTTC	CAIRGTGVHGYTF
TRBV29-1	15	NA	TRBJ1-1	NA	TGCAGCGATTGCCGGCCGTGGAGGGTCTACACCAAAGCTTTCTTT	CSDCRPWRVYTKAFF
TRBV10-1	15	NA	TRBJ1-1	TRBD1	TGCGCCAGCAGGGGGACAGGGGGCAGCGGGACTGAAGCTTTCTTT	CASRGTGGSGTEAFF
TRBV12-3/TRBV12-4	12	many	TRBJ2-7	NA	TGTGCCAGCAGTGCTCTGGGGGACGAGCAGTACTTC	CASSALGDEQYF
TRBV24-1	13	NA	TRBJ2-7	NA	TGTGCCACCAGTGACTCCAGGGTCCGCGAGCAGTACTTC	CATSDSRVREQYF
TRBV20-1	15	NA	TRBJ1-5	TRBD1	TGCAGTGCTAGAGTACAGGGGACTGGTAATCAGCCCCAGCATTTT	CSARVQGTGNQPQHF
TRBV6-5	18	many	TRBJ1-1	NA	TGTGCCAGCAGTTACTTGAGAGTAATCTCCCGAAGACAGGACGAAGCTTTCTTT	CASSYLRVISRRQDEAFF
TRBV11-3	16	few	TRBJ1-1	NA	TGTGCCAGCAGCTTAGATAAGGGCGGAATGAACACTGAAGCTTTCTTT	CASSLDKGGMNTEAFF
TRBV7-9	13	many	TRBJ2-7	TRBD1	TGTGCCAGCAGCACCCAGGGGGCCAACGAGCAGTACTTC	CASSTQGANEQYF
TRBV7-9	14	NA	TRBJ2-2	TRBD2	TGTGCCAGCAGCGTCAGCGGGAGGGCCCGGGAGCTGTTTTTT	CASSVSGRARELFF
TRBV29-1	16	NA	TRBJ1-4	TRBD1	TGCAGCGTCGAAAGATGGGACAGCGGACGTAATGAAAAACTGTTTTTT	CSVERWDSGRNEKLFF
TRBV11-3	16	many	TRBJ1-1	TRBD1	TGTGCCAGCAGCCCCCTTGGGACAGGAATGAACACTGAAGCTTTCTTT	CASSPLGTGMNTEAFF
TRBV7-9	14	many	TRBJ2-5	NA	TGTGCCAGCACATTCGTCGGAGGGGGAGAGACCCAGTACTTC	CASTFVGGGETQYF
TRBV4-1	18	many	TRBJ2-7	TRBD2	TGCGCCAGCAGCCTCGGGCTAGCGGGAGGCCGGAGCTCCTACGAGCAGTACTTC	CASSLGLAGGRSSYEQYF
TRBV20-1	15	many	TRBJ2-7	NA	TGCAGTGCTAGTGGGGCAGCCGAGCGGGCCTACGAGCAGTACTTC	CSASGAAERAYEQYF
TRBV12-3/TRBV12-4	12	many	TRBJ1-2	NA	TGTGCCAGCAGTTTCAACGCTAGGGGCTACACCTTC	CASSFNARGYTF
TRBV4-1	17	NA	TRBJ2-7	TRBD2	TGCGCCAGCAGCCAAGATCCGTGGCTAGCGGGAGGGAATGAGCAGTACTTC	CASSQDPWLAGGNEQYF
TRBV3-1	14	few	TRBJ1-2	TRBD1	TGTGCCAGCAGCCTTTCCGGACAGGTTAAAGGCTACACCTTC	CASSLSGQVKGYTF
TRBV12-3/TRBV12-4	12	few	TRBJ1-1	NA	TGTGCCAGCAGTCAAAAAAACACTGAAGCTTTCTTT	CASSQKNTEAFF
TRBV20-1	14	NA	TRBJ2-7	NA	TGCAGTGCTAGAGTAGGGGGGCCCTTCTACGAGCAGTACTTC	CSARVGGPFYEQYF
TRBV12-3/TRBV12-4	13	many	TRBJ2-5	TRBD1	TGTGCCAGCCGAGGACAGGGTGAGGAGACCCAGTACTTC	CASRGQGEETQYF
TRBV10-1	16	few	TRBJ2-1	TRBD2	TGCGCCAGCACCAGGTCGGGACTAGCGGCGTACAATGAGCAGTTCTTC	CASTRSGLAAYNEQFF
TRBV12-3/TRBV12-4	14	NA	TRBJ2-1	TRBD2	TGTGCCAGCAGTTTAGGGACTAGCCACTATGAGCAGTTCTTC	CASSLGTSHYEQFF
TRBV4-1	12	many	TRBJ1-1	NA	TGCGCCAGCAGCGGTGTAGAGACTGAAGCTTTCTTT	CASSGVETEAFF
TRBV14	14	once	TRBJ1-1	NA	TGTGCCAGCAGCCAAGGAGAGATTACGTCTGAAGCTTTCTTT	CASSQGEITSEAFF
TRBV7-9	12	NA	TRBJ1-3	NA	TGTGCCAGCAGCAGCGCGGGAGGCACCATATATTTT	CASSSAGGTIYF
TRBV19	11	many	TRBJ2-7	NA	TGTGCCAGTAGTATTGGAGGTGCGCAGTACTTC	CASSIGGAQYF
TRBV2	14	many	TRBJ1-5	NA	TGTGCCAGCAGGACGGCTCCGAGCAATCAGCCCCAGCATTTT	CASRTAPSNQPQHF
TRBV7-9	17	NA	TRBJ2-6	NA	TGTGCCAGCAGCTTAGGCTGGGAGAACACCGGGGCCAACGTCCTGACTTTC	CASSLGWENTGANVLTF
TRBV7-3	15	NA	TRBJ2-7	TRBD2	TGTGCCAGCAGCTCCTCTAGCGGGAGGAACGGCGAGCAGTACTTC	CASSSSSGRNGEQYF
TRBV11-2	14	many	TRBJ2-7	NA	TGTGCCAGCAGCTGGGCCGGTGGTCGGGGCGAGCAGTACTTC	CASSWAGGRGEQYF
TRBV7-9	14	many	TRBJ2-7	NA	TGTGCCAGCAGCTTAGAGGCTTCGGACTACGAGCAGTACTTC	CASSLEASDYEQYF
TRBV20-1	17	many	TRBJ1-5	NA	TGCAGTGCTAGAGGGGTGGGGGGCAGCAATAGCAATCAGCCCCAGCATTTT	CSARGVGGSNSNQPQHF
TRBV29-1	12	NA	TRBJ1-2	NA	TGCAGCTTGGCGGGGTCTTCAGTTGGCTACACCTTC	CSLAGSSVGYTF
TRBV7-9	12	NA	TRBJ1-4	NA	TGTGCCAGCAGGTCTAGGGATGAAAAACTGTTTTTT	CASRSRDEKLFF
TRBV11-2	14	few	TRBJ2-3	NA	TGTGCCAGCAGCCGGCGGGACTTCACAGATACGCAGTATTTT	CASSRRDFTDTQYF
TRBV19	14	NA	TRBJ1-5	TRBD1	TGTGCTAGAGATTCCACGGGACAGTTATCACCCCAGCATTTT	CARDSTGQLSPQHF
TRBV12-3/TRBV12-4	15	NA	TRBJ1-5	NA	TGTGCCAGCAGAGAGGGGCTAGCGGGAGAGAGGTACGAGCATTTT	CASREGLAGERYEHF
TRBV2	13	many	TRBJ1-5	NA	TGTGCCAGCAGTGAAGACGGGAGGAGGCCCCAGCATTTT	CASSEDGRRPQHF
TRBV20-1	15	NA	TRBJ2-5	TRBD2	TGCAGTGCTGGCCCGACTAGCGGGGGACAAGAGACCCAGTACTTC	CSAGPTSGGQETQYF
TRBV29-1	8	NA	TRBJ2-7	NA	TGCAGCCTTGGGGAGCAGTACTTC	CSLGEQYF
TRBV10-3	10	NA	TRBJ1-4	NA	TGTGCCATCAGCCTGGGGGAACTGTTTTTT	CAISLGELFF
TRBV29-1	12	NA	TRBJ1-1	NA	TGCAGCGTTGGGGGGGAAAACACTGAAGCTTTCTTT	CSVGGENTEAFF
TRBV7-2	13	NA	TRBJ2-7	NA	TGTGCCAGCAGTAACGTAAGGGGTAATGCGCAGTACTTC	CASSNVRGNAQYF
TRBV20-1	14	many	TRBJ1-1	TRBD1	TGCAGTGCTTTGCAGGGGGCCAAGAACACTGAAGCTTTCTTT	CSALQGAKNTEAFF
TRBV7-9	16	many	TRBJ1-1	NA	TGTGCCAGCAGCTTAGGCATCAGGGGAGGGGACACTGAAGCTTTCTTT	CASSLGIRGGDTEAFF
TRBV24-1	15	NA	TRBJ2-2	NA	TGTGCCACCAGTGGGAGGGGACAGAACACCGGGGAGCTGCTTTTT	CATSGRGQNTGELLF
TRBV10-2	15	NA	TRBJ1-5	NA	TGCGCCAGCAGTGGCCACAGATCCCTCAATCAGCCCCAGCATTTT	CASSGHRSLNQPQHF
TRBV7-7	14	NA	TRBJ1-1	NA	TGTGCCAGCAGATTGGCGGGGACGAACACTGAAGCTTTCTTT	CASRLAGTNTEAFF
TRBV7-9	13	NA	TRBJ1-5	NA	TGTGCCAGCAGTTTGTGGAACCAAGAGACCCAGCATTTT	CASSLWNQETQHF
TRBV11-3	16	NA	TRBJ2-7	NA	TGTGCCAGCAGCTTAGTTCCCGATGAGCAGATCTACGAGCAGTACTTC	CASSLVPDEQIYEQYF
TRBV6-6	11	NA	TRBJ2-1	NA	TGTGCCATCAAAATTGGGGCCCACTTGTTCTTC	CAIKIGAHLFF